Detailed here is one T cell receptor beta chain. This may stem from a read error, because a much larger clone lies one nucleotide away. RNA was extracted from bulk tissue without any cell sorting. The source of the sample is a study of tumor and adjacent non-tumor tissue in lung cancer. The CDR3 is 14 residues long. Germline CDR1 is SGHNT and CDR2 is YYREEE (reference sequence). TCRbeta libraries were built with three rounds of nested PCR, modified from ARM-PCR. TCRdb fed the multiplex PCR reads into MiXCR, producing one record per CDR3 protein. The sample lists around 71,000 distinct CDR3 sequences; roughly two thirds were seen once.

The rearrangement joins TRBV5-4 to TRBJ2-5; D may be TRBD1 or TRBD2 (6 bases each). Source material: lung tumor tissue. This TCR derives from a woman aged 40 to 49 with non-small cell lung cancer. The DNA for the CDR3 is TGTACCAGCAGCTTGTGGGGGGCAAGGCAGACCCAGTACTTC. Translated, it gives CTSSLWGARQTQYF.